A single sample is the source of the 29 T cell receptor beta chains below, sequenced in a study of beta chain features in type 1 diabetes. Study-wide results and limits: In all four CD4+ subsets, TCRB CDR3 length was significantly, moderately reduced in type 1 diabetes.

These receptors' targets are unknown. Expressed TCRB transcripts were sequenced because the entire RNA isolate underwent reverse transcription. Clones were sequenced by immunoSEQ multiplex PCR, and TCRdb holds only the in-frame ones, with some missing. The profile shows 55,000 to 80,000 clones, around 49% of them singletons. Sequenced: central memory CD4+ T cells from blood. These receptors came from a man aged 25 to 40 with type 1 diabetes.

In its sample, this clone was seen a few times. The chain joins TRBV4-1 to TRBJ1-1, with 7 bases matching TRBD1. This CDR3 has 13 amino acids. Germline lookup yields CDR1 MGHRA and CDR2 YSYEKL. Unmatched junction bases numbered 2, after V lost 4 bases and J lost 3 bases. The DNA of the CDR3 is TGCGCCAGCAGCCGGGGGACAGACACTGAAGCTTTCTTT. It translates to CASSRGTDTEAFF.

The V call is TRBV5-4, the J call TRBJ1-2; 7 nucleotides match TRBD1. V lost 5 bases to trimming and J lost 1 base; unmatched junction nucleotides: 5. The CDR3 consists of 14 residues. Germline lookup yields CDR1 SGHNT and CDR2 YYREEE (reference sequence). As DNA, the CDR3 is TGTGCCAGCAGATATGGGACAGATAACTATGGCTACACCTTC. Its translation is CASRYGTDNYGYTF.

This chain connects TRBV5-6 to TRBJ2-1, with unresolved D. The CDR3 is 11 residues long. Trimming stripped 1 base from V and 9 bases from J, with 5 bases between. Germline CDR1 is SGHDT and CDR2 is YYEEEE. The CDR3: CASSLLSEQFF. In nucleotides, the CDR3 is TGTGCCAGCAGCTTGCTAAGTGAGCAGTTCTTC.

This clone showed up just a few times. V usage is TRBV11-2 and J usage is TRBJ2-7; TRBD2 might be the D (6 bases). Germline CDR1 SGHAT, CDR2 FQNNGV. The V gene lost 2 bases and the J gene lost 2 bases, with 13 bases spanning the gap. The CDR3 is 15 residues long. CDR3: CASSLSVRGTYEQYF. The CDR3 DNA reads TGTGCCAGCAGCTTATCGGTGCGGGGCACCTACGAGCAGTACTTC.

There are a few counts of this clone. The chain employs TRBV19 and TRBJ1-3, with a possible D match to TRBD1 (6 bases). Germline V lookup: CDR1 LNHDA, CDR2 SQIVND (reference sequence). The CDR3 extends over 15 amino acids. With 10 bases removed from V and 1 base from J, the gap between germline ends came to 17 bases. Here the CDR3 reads CATRPPDRSGNTIYF. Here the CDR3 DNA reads TGTGCCACCCGACCCCCGGACAGATCTGGAAACACCATATATTTT. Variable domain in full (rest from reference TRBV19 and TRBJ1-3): DGGITQSPKYLFRKEGQNVTLSCEQNLNHDAMYWYRQDPGQGLRLIYYSQIVNDFQKGDIAEGYSVSREKKESFPLTVTSAQKNPTAFYLCATRPPDRSGNTIYFGEGSWLTVV.

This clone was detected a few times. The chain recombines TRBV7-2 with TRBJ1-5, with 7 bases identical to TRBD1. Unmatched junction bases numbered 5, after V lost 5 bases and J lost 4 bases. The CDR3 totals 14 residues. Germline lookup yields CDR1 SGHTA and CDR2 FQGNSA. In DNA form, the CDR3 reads TGTGCCAGCAGCCAGGGGGGAGGTAATCAGCCCCAGCATTTT. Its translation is CASSQGGGNQPQHF. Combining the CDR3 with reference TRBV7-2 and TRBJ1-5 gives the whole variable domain GAGVSQSPSNKVTEKGKDVELRCDPISGHTALYWYRQSLGQGLEFLIYFQGNSAPDKSGLPSDRFSAERTGGSVSTLTIQRTQQEDSAVYLCASSQGGGNQPQHFGDGTRLSIL.

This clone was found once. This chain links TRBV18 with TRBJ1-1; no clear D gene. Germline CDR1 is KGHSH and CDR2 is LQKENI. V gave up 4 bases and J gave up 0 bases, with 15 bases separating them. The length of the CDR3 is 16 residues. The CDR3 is CASSLSRSNVNTEAFF. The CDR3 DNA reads TGTGCCAGCTCACTCTCTAGGTCAAATGTGAACACTGAAGCTTTCTTT.

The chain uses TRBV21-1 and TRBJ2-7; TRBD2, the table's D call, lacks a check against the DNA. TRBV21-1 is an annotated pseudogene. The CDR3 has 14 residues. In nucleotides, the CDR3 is TGTGCCAGCAGCCCTCGGGGGGGTGTCGGTGAGCAGTACTTC. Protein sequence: CASSPRGGVGEQYF.

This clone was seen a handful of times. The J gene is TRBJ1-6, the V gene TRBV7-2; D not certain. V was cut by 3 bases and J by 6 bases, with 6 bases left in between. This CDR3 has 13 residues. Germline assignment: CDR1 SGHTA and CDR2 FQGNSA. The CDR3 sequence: CASSFPLNSPLHF. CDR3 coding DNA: TGTGCCAGCAGCTTCCCCCTTAATTCACCCCTCCACTTT.

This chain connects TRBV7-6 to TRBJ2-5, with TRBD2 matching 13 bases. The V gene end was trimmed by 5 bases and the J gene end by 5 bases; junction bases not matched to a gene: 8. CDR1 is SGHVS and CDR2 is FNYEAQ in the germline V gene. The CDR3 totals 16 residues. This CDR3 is CASSPGLAGVWETQYF. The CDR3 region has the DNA TGTGCCAGCAGCCCAGGACTAGCGGGGGTCTGGGAGACCCAGTACTTC.

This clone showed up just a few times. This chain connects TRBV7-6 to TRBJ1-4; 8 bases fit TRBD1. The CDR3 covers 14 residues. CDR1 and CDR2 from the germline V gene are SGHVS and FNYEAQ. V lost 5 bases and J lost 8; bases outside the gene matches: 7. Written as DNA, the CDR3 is TGTGCCAGCAGCCGAGACAGGGGAGGCGAAAAACTGTTTTTT. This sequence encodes CASSRDRGGEKLFF. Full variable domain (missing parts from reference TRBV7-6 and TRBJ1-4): GAGVSQSPRYKVTKRGQDVALRCDPISGHVSLYWYRQALGQGPEFLTYFNYEAQQDKSGLPNDRFSAERPEGSISTLTIQRTEQRDSAMYRCASSRDRGGEKLFFGSGTQLSVL.

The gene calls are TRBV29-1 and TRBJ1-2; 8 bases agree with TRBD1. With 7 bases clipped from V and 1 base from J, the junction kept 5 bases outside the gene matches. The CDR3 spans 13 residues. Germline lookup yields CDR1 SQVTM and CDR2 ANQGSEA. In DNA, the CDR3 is TGCAGCGACACAGGACAGGGTAACTATGGCTACACCTTC. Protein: CSDTGQGNYGYTF. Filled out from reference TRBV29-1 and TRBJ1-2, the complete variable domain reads SAVISQKPSRDICQRGTSLTIQCQVDSQVTMMFWYRQQPGQSLTLIATANQGSEATYESGFVIDKFPISRPNLTFSTLTVSNMSPEDSSIYLCSDTGQGNYGYTFGSGTRLTVV.

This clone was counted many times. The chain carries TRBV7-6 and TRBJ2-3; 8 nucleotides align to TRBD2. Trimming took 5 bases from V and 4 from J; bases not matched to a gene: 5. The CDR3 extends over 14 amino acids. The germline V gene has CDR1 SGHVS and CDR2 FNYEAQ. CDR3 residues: CASSIGLASDTQYF. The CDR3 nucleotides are TGTGCCAGCAGCATAGGACTAGCCTCAGATACGCAGTATTTT.

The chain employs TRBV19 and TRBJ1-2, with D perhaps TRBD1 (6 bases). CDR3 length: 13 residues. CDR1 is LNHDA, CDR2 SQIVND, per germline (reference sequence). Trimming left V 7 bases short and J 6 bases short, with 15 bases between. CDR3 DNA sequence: TGTGCCAGTACGGGGGGCAGGGAGGATGGCTACACCTTC. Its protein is CASTGGREDGYTF.

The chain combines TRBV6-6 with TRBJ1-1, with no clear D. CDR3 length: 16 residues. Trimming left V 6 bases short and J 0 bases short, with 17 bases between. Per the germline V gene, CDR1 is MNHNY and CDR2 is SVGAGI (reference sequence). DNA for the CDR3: TGTGCCAGCAGAGATCCGCGGTCAGAGATGAACACTGAAGCTTTCTTT. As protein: CASRDPRSEMNTEAFF.

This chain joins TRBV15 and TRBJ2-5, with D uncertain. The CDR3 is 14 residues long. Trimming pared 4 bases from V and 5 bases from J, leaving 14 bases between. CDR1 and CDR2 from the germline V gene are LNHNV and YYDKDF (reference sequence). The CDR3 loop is CATSIDTSRETQYF. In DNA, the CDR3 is TGTGCCACCAGCATTGACACTTCCCGGGAGACCCAGTACTTC.

CDR3 sequence (DNA): TGTGCCAGCAGCCTCGGGTCTGGCAATCAGCCCCAGCATTTT. It encodes CASSLGSGNQPQHF. This chain uses TRBV11-2 with TRBJ1-5, with unresolved D. The CDR3 runs to 14 residues. Germline assignment: CDR1 SGHAT and CDR2 FQNNGV. V shed 5 bases and J shed 2 bases, with 10 bases lying between them.

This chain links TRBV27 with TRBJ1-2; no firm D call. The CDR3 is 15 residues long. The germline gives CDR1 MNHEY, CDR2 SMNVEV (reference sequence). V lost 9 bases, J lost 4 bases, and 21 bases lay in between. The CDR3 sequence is CASHVSGVGSYGYTF. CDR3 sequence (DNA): TGTGCCAGTCACGTTAGCGGGGTCGGCAGCTATGGCTACACCTTC.

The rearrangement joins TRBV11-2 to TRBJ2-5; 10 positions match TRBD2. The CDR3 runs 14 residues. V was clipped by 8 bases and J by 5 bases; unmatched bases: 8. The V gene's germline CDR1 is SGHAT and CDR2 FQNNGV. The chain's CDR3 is CASRALAGVETQYF. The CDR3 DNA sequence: TGTGCCAGCCGGGCCCTAGCGGGGGTTGAGACCCAGTACTTC.

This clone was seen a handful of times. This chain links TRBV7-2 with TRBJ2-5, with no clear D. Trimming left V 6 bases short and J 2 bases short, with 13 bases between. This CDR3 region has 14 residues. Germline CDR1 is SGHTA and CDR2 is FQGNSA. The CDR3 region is CASSSELIQETQYF. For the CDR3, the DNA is TGTGCCAGCAGTTCTGAACTTATACAAGAGACCCAGTACTTC.

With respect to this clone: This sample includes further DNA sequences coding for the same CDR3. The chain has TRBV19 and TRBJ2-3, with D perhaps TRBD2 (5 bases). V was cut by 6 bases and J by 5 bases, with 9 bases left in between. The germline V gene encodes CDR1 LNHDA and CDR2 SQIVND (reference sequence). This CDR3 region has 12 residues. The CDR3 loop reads CASRRGLDTQYF. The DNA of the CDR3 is TGTGCCAGTAGGCGAGGGCTAGATACGCAGTATTTT.

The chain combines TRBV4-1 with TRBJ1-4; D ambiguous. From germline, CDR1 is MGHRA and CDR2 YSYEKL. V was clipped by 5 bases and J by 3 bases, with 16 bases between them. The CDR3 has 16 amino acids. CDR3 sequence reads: CASSALPLVANEKLFF. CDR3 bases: TGCGCCAGCAGCGCGCTGCCCCTCGTTGCTAATGAAAAACTGTTTTTT.

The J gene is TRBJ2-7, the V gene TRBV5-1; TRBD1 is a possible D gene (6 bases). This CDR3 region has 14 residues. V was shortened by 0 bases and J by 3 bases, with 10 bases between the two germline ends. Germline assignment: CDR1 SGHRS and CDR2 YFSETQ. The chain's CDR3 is CASSLGTVNYEQYF. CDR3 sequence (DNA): TGCGCCAGCAGCTTGGGGACAGTTAACTACGAGCAGTACTTC.

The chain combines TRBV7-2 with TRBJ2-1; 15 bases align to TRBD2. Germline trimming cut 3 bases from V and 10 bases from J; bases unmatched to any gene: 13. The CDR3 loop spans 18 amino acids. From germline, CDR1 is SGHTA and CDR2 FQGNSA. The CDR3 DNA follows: TGTGCCAGCAGCTTGAGCGTCGGGGGACTAGCGGGAGGTCACGAGCAGTTCTTC. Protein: CASSLSVGGLAGGHEQFF. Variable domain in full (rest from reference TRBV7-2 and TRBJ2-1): GAGVSQSPSNKVTEKGKDVELRCDPISGHTALYWYRQSLGQGLEFLIYFQGNSAPDKSGLPSDRFSAERTGGSVSTLTIQRTQQEDSAVYLCASSLSVGGLAGGHEQFFGPGTRLTVL.

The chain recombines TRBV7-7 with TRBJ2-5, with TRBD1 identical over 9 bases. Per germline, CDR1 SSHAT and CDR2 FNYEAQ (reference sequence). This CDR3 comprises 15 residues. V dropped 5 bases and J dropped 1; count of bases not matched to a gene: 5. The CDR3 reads CASSAGQGGQETQYF. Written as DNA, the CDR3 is TGTGCCAGCAGCGCGGGACAGGGAGGCCAAGAGACCCAGTACTTC. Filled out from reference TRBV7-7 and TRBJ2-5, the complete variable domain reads GAGVSQSPRYKVTKRGQDVTLRCDPISSHATLYWYQQALGQGPEFLTYFNYEAQPDKSGLPSDRFSAERPEGSISTLTIQRTEQRDSAMYRCASSAGQGGQETQYFGPGTRLLVL.

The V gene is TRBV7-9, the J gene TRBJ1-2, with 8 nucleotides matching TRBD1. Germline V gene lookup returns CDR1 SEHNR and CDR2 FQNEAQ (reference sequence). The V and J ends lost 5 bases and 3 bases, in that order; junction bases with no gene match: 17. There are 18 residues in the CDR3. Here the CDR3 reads CASSNIIPQGAGDYGYTF. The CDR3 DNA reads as TGTGCCAGCAGCAATATCATTCCCCAGGGGGCCGGGGACTATGGCTACACCTTC.

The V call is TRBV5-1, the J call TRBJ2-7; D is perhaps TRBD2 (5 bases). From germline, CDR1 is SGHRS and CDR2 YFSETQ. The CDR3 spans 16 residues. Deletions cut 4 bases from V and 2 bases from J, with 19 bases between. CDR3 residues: CASSRGEGRGTYEQYF. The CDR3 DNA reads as TGCGCCAGCAGCCGAGGAGAGGGTCGGGGAACCTACGAGCAGTACTTC.

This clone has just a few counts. The CDR3 region is CASSLVQNSPLHF. The CDR3 DNA reads as TGTGCCAGCAGCTTAGTACAGAATTCACCCCTCCACTTT. The rearrangement links TRBV7-2 to TRBJ1-6; the D is unclear. Per germline, CDR1 SGHTA and CDR2 FQGNSA. The CDR3 sequence is 13 residues long. V was shortened by 1 base and J by 7 bases, with 5 bases between the two germline ends.

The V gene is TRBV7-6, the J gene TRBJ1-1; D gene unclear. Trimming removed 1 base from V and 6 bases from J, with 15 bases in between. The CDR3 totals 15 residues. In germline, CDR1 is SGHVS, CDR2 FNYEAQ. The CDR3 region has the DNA TGTGCCAGCAGCTTAGTTTCGGGAGGGAGGGCTGAAGCTTTCTTT. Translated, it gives CASSLVSGGRAEAFF.